These 5 T cell receptor beta chains came from one sample sequenced in a study of blood T cells in healthy people across ages. A second PCR of roughly 7 to 11 cycles used a sample-barcoded 5' primer and a J-beta primer mix. Using its own MiXCR run on the 5' RACE reads, TCRdb lists one record per CDR3 protein. The table records 950,000 to 1,200,000 distinct CDR3 sequences, 30% to 40% of them present only once. Sequencing input: blood. Source of these receptors: a man in his late teens or twenties in good health.

The J gene is TRBJ2-7, the V gene TRBV20-1; 9 bases are a match to TRBD1. The CDR3 length is 13 residues. The V gene's germline CDR1 is DFQATT and CDR2 SNEGSKA (reference sequence). CDR3 nucleotides: TGCAGGGCAGACGGGACAGGGCACAATGAGCAGTACTTC. Translated, it gives CRADGTGHNEQYF.

The genes are TRBV24-1 and TRBJ2-5; TRBD1 matches 9 bases. The length of the CDR3 is 16 residues. Germline CDR1 KGHDR, CDR2 SFDVKD. V shed 1 base and J 5 bases; nucleotides not matched to a gene: 7. CDR3 in DNA: TGTGCCACCAGTGATTTTAGACAGGGGGTCTGGGAGACCCAGTACTTC. Its protein product is CATSDFRQGVWETQYF.

This chain links TRBV12-3 or TRBV12-4 with TRBJ1-1, with 7 nucleotides matching TRBD1. J gave up 6 bases and V 5 bases, and 3 bases lay outside the gene matches. The CDR3 extends over 12 amino acids. CDR3 loop: CASSGGTAEAFF. DNA for the CDR3: TGTGCCAGCAGTGGTGGGACAGCTGAAGCTTTCTTT.

Concerning this clonotype itself: With a much larger clone just one base away, this may be a read error. This rearrangement joins TRBV5-1 to TRBJ2-7, with TRBD2 matching 9 bases. The V gene's germline CDR1 is SGHRS and CDR2 YFSETQ. V was pared by 4 bases and J by 8 bases, with 16 bases of the junction left unmatched. The CDR3 is made up of 16 amino acids. This chain's CDR3 is CASSLSGGDIQTKQYF. The CDR3 bases are TGCGCCAGCAGCCTTAGCGGGGGAGACATACAAACCAAGCAGTACTTC.

The sample holds a few counts of this clonotype. The chain has TRBV25-1 and TRBJ1-2, with TRBD1 identical over 7 bases. The CDR3 length is 16 residues. Germline V gives CDR1 MGHDK, CDR2 SYGVNS. With V trimmed by 6 bases and J by 4 bases, 14 bases remained unmatched. CDR3 protein: CASSHPSGQDGYGYTF. CDR3 nucleotide sequence: TGTGCCAGCAGCCACCCCTCAGGACAGGACGGCTATGGCTACACCTTC.